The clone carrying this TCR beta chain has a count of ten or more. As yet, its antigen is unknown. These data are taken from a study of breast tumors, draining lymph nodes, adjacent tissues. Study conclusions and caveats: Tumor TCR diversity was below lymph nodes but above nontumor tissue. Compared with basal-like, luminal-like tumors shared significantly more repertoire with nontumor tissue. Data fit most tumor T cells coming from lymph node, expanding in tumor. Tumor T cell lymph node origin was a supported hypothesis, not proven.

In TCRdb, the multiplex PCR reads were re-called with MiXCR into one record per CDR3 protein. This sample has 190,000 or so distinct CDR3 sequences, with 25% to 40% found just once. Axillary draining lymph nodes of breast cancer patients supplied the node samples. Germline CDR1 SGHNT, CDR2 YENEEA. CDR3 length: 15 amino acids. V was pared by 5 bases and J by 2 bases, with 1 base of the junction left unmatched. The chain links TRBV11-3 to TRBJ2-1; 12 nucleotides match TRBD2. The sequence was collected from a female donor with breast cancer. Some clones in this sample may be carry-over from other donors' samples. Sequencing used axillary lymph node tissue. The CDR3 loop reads CASSPSGGAYNEQFF. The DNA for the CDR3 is TGTGCCAGCAGCCCTAGCGGGGGGGCCTACAATGAGCAGTTCTTC.